The 27 T cell receptor beta chains below all came from one sample that was sequenced in a study of T-cell reconstitution after alpha-beta-depleted transplantation in children. Construction of the TCRbeta library involved unique molecular identifiers. TCRdb re-called the PCR reads with MiXCR, one entry per CDR3 protein. The sample yields 750,000 to 950,000 distinct CDR3 sequences, 15% to 20% seen once. The sample was PBMCs, mostly from graft donor cells, taken 360 days after TCRalphabeta/CD19-depleted stem cell transplant. All receptors come from a male patient between 10 and 17 years old who had a stem cell transplant for acute lymphoblastic leukemia, so the T cells may come from the graft donor.

The chain employs TRBV7-8 and TRBJ2-7; D uncertain. V dropped 5 bases and J dropped 2 bases, with 10 bases sitting between them. The CDR3 sequence is 13 residues long. Germline V gene sequence: CDR1 SGHVS, CDR2 FQNEAQ. The chain's CDR3 is CASSLRIPYEQYF. In nucleotides, the CDR3 is TGTGCCAGCAGCCTAAGGATCCCCTACGAGCAGTACTTC. Full variable domain (rest looked up from reference TRBV7-8 and TRBJ2-7): GAGVSQSPRYKVAKRGQDVALRCDPISGHVSLFWYQQALGQGPEFLTYFQNEAQLDKSGLPSDRFFAERPEGSVSTLKIQRTQQEDSAVYLCASSLRIPYEQYFGPGTRLTVT.

CDR3 residues: CASRRKGTSGLASTDTQYF. Here the CDR3 DNA reads TGTGCCAGCAGACGCAAGGGGACTAGCGGGCTCGCTAGCACAGATACGCAGTATTTT. The V call is TRBV6-2 or TRBV6-3, the J call TRBJ2-3, with TRBD2 identical over 12 bases. Germline CDR1 MNHEY, CDR2 SVGEGT. There are 19 residues in the CDR3. The trim removed 6 bases at V and 0 bases at J, leaving 13 bases unmatched.

This clonotype has just a few counts. The chain is built from TRBV5-5 and TRBJ2-5; D is perhaps TRBD2 (5 bases). With 4 bases removed from V and 3 bases from J, the gap between germline ends came to 19 bases. The CDR3 consists of 16 residues. Germline CDR1 and CDR2: SGHKS and YYEKEE (reference sequence). CDR3 loop: CASSPSTRQAKETQYF. Here the CDR3 DNA reads TGTGCCAGCAGCCCTAGCACCCGACAAGCCAAAGAGACCCAGTACTTC.

The chain combines TRBV4-2 with TRBJ2-1; 10 bases are a match to TRBD1. V shed 1 base, J shed 6 bases, and the junction held 6 bases outside the gene matches. The V gene's germline CDR1 is LGHNA and CDR2 YNFKEQ. The CDR3 is 16 amino acids. CDR3 protein: CASSQGGQGWGNEQFF. CDR3 coding DNA: TGTGCCAGCAGCCAAGGGGGACAGGGGTGGGGCAATGAGCAGTTCTTC.

The table lists this clonotype with a few counts. V usage is TRBV20-1 and J usage is TRBJ1-6; TRBD1 is a possible D gene (5 bases). Trimming removed 0 bases from V and 14 bases from J, with 14 bases in between. From germline, CDR1 is DFQATT and CDR2 SNEGSKA (reference sequence). This CDR3 is 13 amino acids long. DNA of the CDR3: TGCAGTGCTAGAGATGGCGACAGACCTACCCTCCACTTT. Residues: CSARDGDRPTLHF.

Only a few counts were recorded for this clonotype. The J gene is TRBJ2-3, the V gene TRBV4-1; D remains unclear. This CDR3 is 13 amino acids long. Germline CDR1 reads MGHRA; CDR2 reads YSYEKL. Trimming took 5 bases from V and 3 from J, leaving 9 bases between them. CDR3 sequence reads: CASSTLETDTQYF. CDR3 DNA: TGCGCCAGCAGCACGCTAGAAACAGATACGCAGTATTTT.

This clonotype turned up a few times. The gene calls are TRBV29-1 and TRBJ1-2; no reliable D call. This CDR3 is built from 12 residues. V dropped 3 bases and J dropped 10 bases, with 15 bases sitting between them. Germline values: CDR1 SQVTM, CDR2 ANQGSEA. The chain's CDR3 is CSVDWGTEDYTF. CDR3 sequence (DNA): TGCAGCGTTGATTGGGGAACTGAGGACTACACCTTC.

This chain uses TRBV15 with TRBJ2-7; D unclear. V was pared by 2 bases and J by 3 bases, with 8 bases between. This CDR3 comprises 13 residues. The V gene's germline CDR1 is LNHNV and CDR2 YYDKDF (reference sequence). The chain's CDR3 is CATSRYTVYEQYF. In DNA form, the CDR3 reads TGTGCCACCAGCAGATATACGGTCTACGAGCAGTACTTC.

This clonotype was detected many times. The chain links TRBV6-5 to TRBJ2-1; no definite D call. V gave up 5 bases and J gave up 8 bases, with 16 bases separating them. CDR1 and CDR2 (germline): MNHEY, SVGAGI. The CDR3 sequence is 14 residues long. CDR3 nucleotides: TGTGCCAGCAGTCTTTTGGACGGTACCGATGAGCAGTTCTTC. It specifies CASSLLDGTDEQFF.

This clonotype has at least ten counts. The chain links TRBV12-3 or TRBV12-4 to TRBJ2-3, with D uncertain. Trimming pared 1 base from V and 5 bases from J, leaving 16 bases between. The CDR3 covers 16 residues. The CDR3 nucleotides read TGTGCCAGCAGTTTAGGCCCCGCGGCCAGAAGAGATACGCAGTATTTT. Encoded protein: CASSLGPAARRDTQYF.

This clonotype was detected ten times or more. The chain joins TRBV7-9 to TRBJ2-2, with 8 bases fitting TRBD2. V lost 1 base and J lost 6; bases outside the gene matches: 4. Looked up from germline, CDR1 is SEHNR and CDR2 is FQNEAQ (reference sequence). The CDR3 runs to 15 residues. The DNA of the CDR3 is TGTGCCAGCAGCTTAGTGAGCGGGAGACCCGGGGAGCTGTTTTTT. Amino acid sequence: CASSLVSGRPGELFF.

This clonotype turned up a few times. V is TRBV25-1 and J is TRBJ1-6; the match to TRBD1 covers 7 bases. Germline assignment: CDR1 MGHDK and CDR2 SYGVNS. J was trimmed by 7 bases and V by 6 bases; bases with no gene match: 6. The CDR3 is 14 amino acids. CDR3 protein: CASSRDSVNSPLHF. The DNA for the CDR3 is TGTGCCAGCAGCCGGGACAGCGTAAATTCACCCCTCCACTTT.

V gene TRBV4-1 combines with J gene TRBJ2-1; D not certain. The V end was cut by 0 bases, the J end by 8 bases, with 11 bases between. Germline V gene lookup returns CDR1 MGHRA and CDR2 YSYEKL. CDR3 length equals 14 residues. CDR3 DNA: TGCGCCAGCAGCCAAGATCAAACTCTGGATGAGCAGTTCTTC. Translating gives CASSQDQTLDEQFF.

This clonotype was observed a handful of times. This chain uses TRBV7-3 with TRBJ2-4; 8 bases are a match to TRBD2. CDR1 is SGHTA, CDR2 FQGTGA, per germline. V dropped 5 bases and J dropped 3; count of bases not matched to a gene: 6. CDR3 length: 15 amino acids. CDR3 DNA sequence: TGTGCCAGCAGCCTAAGGCTAGCGGGCAAAAACATTCAGTACTTC. As protein: CASSLRLAGKNIQYF.

This clonotype was counted between two and nine times. This chain links TRBV10-1 with TRBJ2-7, with a weak D call TRBD2 (6 bases). This CDR3 contains 14 residues. V was shortened by 3 bases and J by 2 bases, with 11 bases between the two germline ends. Germline V gives CDR1 WNHNN, CDR2 SYGVQD (reference sequence). The CDR3 sequence: CASSESSGPYEQYF. CDR3 sequence (DNA): TGCGCCAGCAGTGAAAGTAGCGGTCCCTACGAGCAGTACTTC.

The sample holds many counts of this clonotype. This chain links TRBV28 with TRBJ2-1, with D perhaps TRBD2 (6 bases). V gave up 4 bases and J gave up 0 bases, with 19 bases separating them. CDR1 MDHEN and CDR2 SYDVKM come from the germline V gene. The CDR3 totals 18 residues. The CDR3 spells CASSSPPLALSSYNEQFF. As DNA, the CDR3 is TGTGCCAGCAGTTCACCGCCCCTAGCGTTGAGCTCCTACAATGAGCAGTTCTTC.

The table lists this clonotype with a few counts. This chain uses TRBV5-1 with TRBJ2-1; 10 nucleotides align to TRBD2. Germline V lookup: CDR1 SGHRS, CDR2 YFSETQ. This CDR3 is built from 16 residues. Trimming at V came to 4 bases and at J to 4 bases, leaving 8 bases not matched to a gene. The CDR3 nucleotides are TGCGCCAGCAGCACTAAGACTAGCGGGTTTTACAATGAGCAGTTCTTC. Amino acid sequence: CASSTKTSGFYNEQFF.

There are a few counts of this clonotype. The chain links TRBV7-9 to TRBJ2-7, with 9 bases lining up with TRBD2. The CDR3 length is 17 residues. The germline V gene has CDR1 SEHNR and CDR2 FQNEAQ (reference sequence). V was pared by 1 base and J by 4 bases, with 11 bases of the junction left unmatched. The DNA of the CDR3 is TGTGCCAGCAGCTTAGGAGGGAGGCGGGAGGGCCGGTACGAGCAGTACTTC. It specifies CASSLGGRREGRYEQYF.

The V and J genes are TRBV6-2 or TRBV6-3 and TRBJ2-5, with 7 bases identical to TRBD2. CDR1 is MNHEY, CDR2 SVGEGT, per germline. This CDR3 contains 15 residues. V was clipped by 4 bases and J by 1 base; unmatched bases: 6. The CDR3 loop reads CASSSGASGQETQYF. CDR3 DNA sequence: TGTGCCAGCAGTTCTGGGGCTAGCGGCCAAGAGACCCAGTACTTC.

The table lists this clonotype with many counts. The rearrangement joins TRBV11-2 to TRBJ2-5, with 9 bases fitting TRBD2. The junction had 7 bases not matched to a gene; V was cut back by 0 bases and J by 5 bases. There are 16 residues in the CDR3. CDR1 is SGHAT and CDR2 is FQNNGV in the germline V gene. This CDR3 reads CASSLDGLAGWETQYF. The CDR3 bases are TGTGCCAGCAGCTTAGATGGGCTAGCGGGATGGGAGACCCAGTACTTC.

This clonotype has just a few counts. The V gene is TRBV6-2 or TRBV6-3, the J gene TRBJ2-1; 9 bases map to TRBD2. V was pared by 4 bases and J by 14 bases, with 12 bases of the junction left unmatched. Germline V gives CDR1 MNHEY, CDR2 SVGEGT. This CDR3 is built from 14 residues. CDR3 coding DNA: TGTGCCAGCAGTTCTAGCGGGATTCATGTCGGGGAGTTCTTC. Translating it yields CASSSSGIHVGEFF.

This clonotype was seen more than once but under ten times. The chain links TRBV3-1 to TRBJ2-3; TRBD2 aligns across 12 bases. Germline-derived CDR1 and CDR2 are LGHDT and YNNKEL (reference sequence). Trimming took 0 bases from V and 6 from J; bases not matched to a gene: 4. CDR3 length: 16 amino acids. The CDR3 region is CASSQDRLAGADTQYF. The CDR3 DNA reads as TGTGCCAGCAGCCAAGACCGACTAGCGGGAGCCGATACGCAGTATTTT.

The chain uses TRBV5-1 and TRBJ2-3; D unclear. Germline-derived CDR1 and CDR2 are SGHRS and YFSETQ. V lost 4 bases, J lost 3 bases, and 15 bases lay in between. The CDR3 has 15 amino acids. The CDR3 reads CASSQEIALTDTQYF. The CDR3 DNA reads as TGCGCCAGCAGCCAGGAGATAGCCCTGACAGATACGCAGTATTTT.

The sample holds a few counts of this clonotype. This chain connects TRBV5-1 to TRBJ2-3; D not resolved. CDR3 size: 16 residues. Germline V gives CDR1 SGHRS, CDR2 YFSETQ. V was shortened by 4 bases and J by 2 bases, with 17 bases between the two germline ends. The CDR3 here is CASSPLYVLNTDTQYF. CDR3 coding DNA: TGCGCCAGCAGCCCCCTATACGTCTTGAACACAGATACGCAGTATTTT.

The chain is built from TRBV5-1 and TRBJ1-4; D is unclear. Trimming removed 2 bases at V and 3 bases at J, with 8 bases between. The V gene's germline CDR1 is SGHRS and CDR2 YFSETQ. This CDR3 is built from 14 residues. The chain's CDR3 is CASSFVSSNEKLFF. The CDR3 bases are TGCGCCAGCAGCTTCGTCAGCTCTAATGAAAAACTGTTTTTT. Full variable domain (missing parts from reference TRBV5-1 and TRBJ1-4): KAGVTQTPRYLIKTRGQQVTLSCSPISGHRSVSWYQQTPGQGLQFLFEYFSETQRNKGNFPGRFSGRQFSNSRSEMNVSTLELGDSALYLCASSFVSSNEKLFFGSGTQLSVL.

The chain combines TRBV27 with TRBJ2-7; tentatively, D is TRBD1 (6 bases). V lost 6 bases and J lost 3, with 15 bases in between. The germline V gene encodes CDR1 MNHEY and CDR2 SMNVEV (reference sequence). The CDR3 runs to 14 residues. CDR3: CASSPQGFLYEQYF. CDR3 in DNA: TGTGCCAGCAGCCCACAGGGATTCCTCTACGAGCAGTACTTC.

The chain combines TRBV5-1 with TRBJ2-1; TRBD2 is a possible D gene (5 bases). The CDR3 has 15 residues. The V end was cut by 0 bases, the J end by 6 bases, with 13 bases between. Germline CDR1 SGHRS, CDR2 YFSETQ. CDR3 protein: CASSLEASPRNEQFF. CDR3 bases: TGCGCCAGCAGCTTGGAAGCTAGCCCTCGCAATGAGCAGTTCTTC.